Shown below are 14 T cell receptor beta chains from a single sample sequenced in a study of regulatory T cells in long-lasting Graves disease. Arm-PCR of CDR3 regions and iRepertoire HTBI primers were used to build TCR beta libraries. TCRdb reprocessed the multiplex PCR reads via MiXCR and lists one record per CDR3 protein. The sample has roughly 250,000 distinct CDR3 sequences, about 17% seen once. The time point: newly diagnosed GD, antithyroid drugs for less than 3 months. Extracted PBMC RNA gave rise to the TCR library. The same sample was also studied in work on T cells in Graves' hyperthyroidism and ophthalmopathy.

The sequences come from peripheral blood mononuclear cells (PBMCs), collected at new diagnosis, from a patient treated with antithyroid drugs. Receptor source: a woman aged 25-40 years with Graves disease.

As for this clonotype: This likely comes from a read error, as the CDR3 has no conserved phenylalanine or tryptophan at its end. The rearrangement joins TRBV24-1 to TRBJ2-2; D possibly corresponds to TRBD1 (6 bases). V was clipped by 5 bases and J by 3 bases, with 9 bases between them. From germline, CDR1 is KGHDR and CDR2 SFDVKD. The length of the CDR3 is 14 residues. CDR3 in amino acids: CATSGGRDTGELFS. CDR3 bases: TGTGCCACCAGTGGGGGGCGCGACACCGGGGAGCTGTTTTCT.

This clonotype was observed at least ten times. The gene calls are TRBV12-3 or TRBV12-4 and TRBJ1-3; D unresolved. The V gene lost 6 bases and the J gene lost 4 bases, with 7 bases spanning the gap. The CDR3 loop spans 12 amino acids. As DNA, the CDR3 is TGTGCCAGCAGCCCCATCGGAAACACCATATATTTT. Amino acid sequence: CASSPIGNTIYF.

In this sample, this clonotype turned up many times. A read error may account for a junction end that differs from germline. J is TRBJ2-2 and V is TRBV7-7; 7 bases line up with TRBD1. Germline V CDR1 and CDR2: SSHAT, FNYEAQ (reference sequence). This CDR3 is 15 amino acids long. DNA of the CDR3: TGTGCTAGCAGCACCGGGACAGTGACAACCGGGGAGCTGTTTTTT. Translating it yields CASSTGTVTTGELFF.

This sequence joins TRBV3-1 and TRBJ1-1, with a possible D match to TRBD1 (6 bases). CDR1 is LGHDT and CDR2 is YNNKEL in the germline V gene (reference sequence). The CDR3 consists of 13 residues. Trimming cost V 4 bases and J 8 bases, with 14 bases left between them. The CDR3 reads CASSPVGGREAFF. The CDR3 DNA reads TGTGCCAGCAGCCCGGTGGGGGGCAGGGAAGCTTTCTTT.

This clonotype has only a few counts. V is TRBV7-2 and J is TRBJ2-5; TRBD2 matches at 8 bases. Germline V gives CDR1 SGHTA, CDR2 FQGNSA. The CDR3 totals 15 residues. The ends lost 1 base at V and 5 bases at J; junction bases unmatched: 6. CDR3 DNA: TGTGCCAGCAGCTTAGGCGGGGGGCGGCATGAGACCCAGTACTTC. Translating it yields CASSLGGGRHETQYF.

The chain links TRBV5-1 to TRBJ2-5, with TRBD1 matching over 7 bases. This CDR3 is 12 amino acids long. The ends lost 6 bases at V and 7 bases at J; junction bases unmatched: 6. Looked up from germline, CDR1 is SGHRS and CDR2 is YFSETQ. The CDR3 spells CASTGQRGTQYF. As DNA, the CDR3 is TGCGCCAGCACGGGACAGCGCGGGACCCAGTACTTC.

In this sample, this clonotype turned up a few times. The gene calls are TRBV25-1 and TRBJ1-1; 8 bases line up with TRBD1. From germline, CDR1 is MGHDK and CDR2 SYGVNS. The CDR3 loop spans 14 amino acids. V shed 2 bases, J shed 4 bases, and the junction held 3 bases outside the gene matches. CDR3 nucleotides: TGTGCCAGCAGTGAAACAGGGGGGAGCACTGAAGCTTTCTTT. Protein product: CASSETGGSTEAFF.

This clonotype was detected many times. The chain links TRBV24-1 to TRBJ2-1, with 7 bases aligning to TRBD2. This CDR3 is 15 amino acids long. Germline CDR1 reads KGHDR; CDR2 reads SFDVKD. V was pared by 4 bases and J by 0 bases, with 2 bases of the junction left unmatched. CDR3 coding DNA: TGTGCCACCAGTGAGGGGGGGAGCTCCTACAATGAGCAGTTCTTC. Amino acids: CATSEGGSSYNEQFF.

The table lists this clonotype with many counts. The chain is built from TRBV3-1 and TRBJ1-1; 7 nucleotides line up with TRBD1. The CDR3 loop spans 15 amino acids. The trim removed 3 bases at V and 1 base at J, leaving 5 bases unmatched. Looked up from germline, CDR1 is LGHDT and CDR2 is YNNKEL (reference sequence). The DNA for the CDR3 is TGTGCCAGCAGCCAGGCCTACAGGGGGAACACTGAAGCTTTCTTT. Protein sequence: CASSQAYRGNTEAFF.

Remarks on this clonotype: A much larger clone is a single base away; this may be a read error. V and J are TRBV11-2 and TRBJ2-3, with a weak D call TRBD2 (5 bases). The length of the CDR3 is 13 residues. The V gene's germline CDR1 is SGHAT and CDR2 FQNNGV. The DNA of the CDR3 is TGTGCCAGCAGCCCCTCTAGCACAGATACGCGGTATTTT. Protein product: CASSPSSTDTRYF.

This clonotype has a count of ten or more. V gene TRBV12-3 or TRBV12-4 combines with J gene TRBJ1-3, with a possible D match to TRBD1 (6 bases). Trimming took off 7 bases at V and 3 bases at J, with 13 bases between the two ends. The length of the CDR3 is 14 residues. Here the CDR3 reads CASNFQQGGNTIYF. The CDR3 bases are TGTGCCAGCAATTTTCAACAGGGTGGAAACACCATATATTTT.

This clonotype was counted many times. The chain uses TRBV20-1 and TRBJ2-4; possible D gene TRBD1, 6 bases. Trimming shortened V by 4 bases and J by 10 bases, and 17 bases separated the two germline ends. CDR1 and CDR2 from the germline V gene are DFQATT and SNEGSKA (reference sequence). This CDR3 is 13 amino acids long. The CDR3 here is CSAITGLSVIQYF. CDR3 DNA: TGCAGTGCTATCACAGGGTTATCGGTTATTCAGTACTTC.

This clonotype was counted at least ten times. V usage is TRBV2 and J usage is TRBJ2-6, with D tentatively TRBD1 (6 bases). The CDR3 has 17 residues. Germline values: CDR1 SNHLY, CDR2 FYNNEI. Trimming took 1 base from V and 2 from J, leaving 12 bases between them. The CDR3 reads CASSEEQGTAGANVLTF. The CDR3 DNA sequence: TGTGCCAGCAGTGAAGAACAGGGCACGGCTGGGGCCAACGTCCTGACTTTC.

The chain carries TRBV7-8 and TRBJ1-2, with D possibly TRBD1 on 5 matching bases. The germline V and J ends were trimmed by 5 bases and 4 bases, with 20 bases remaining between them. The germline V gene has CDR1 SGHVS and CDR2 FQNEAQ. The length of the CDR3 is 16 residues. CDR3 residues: CASSPQGGVLIYGYTF. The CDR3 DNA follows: TGTGCCAGCAGCCCTCAAGGAGGGGTTTTGATCTATGGCTACACCTTC.